These T cell receptor beta chains were read from a single sample in a study of blood T cell repertoires in COVID-19. Only in-frame clones appear in the TCRdb table, and some are missing; sequencing was by immunoSEQ multiplex PCR. The table lists about 410,000 clones, less than 95% of them singletons, with approximately 0.65% in the top ten. The sequenced sample consisted of PBMCs or T cells enriched from blood (not recorded which). The source of these receptors is a man in his late teens or twenties who had recovered from COVID-19. The CDR3 runs from the conserved cysteine through the conserved F or W. A D gene is named only where the DNA matches it firmly. Only part of the rows carry a size: once, few, many, or a class if the clone is expanded.

-,-,TRBV5-1,TRBJ1-1,CASSYQDSKYTEAFF,TGCGCCAGCAGCTATCAGGACAGTAAGTACACTGAAGCTTTCTTT
-,-,TRBV28,TRBJ2-1,CASDLRGQGYNEQFF,TGTGCCAGCGATCTTCGGGGCCAGGGGTACAATGAGCAGTTCTTC
-,TRBD2,TRBV18,TRBJ2-1,CASSPPTAGGSYNEQFF,TGTGCCAGCTCACCACCTACAGCGGGAGGATCCTACAATGAGCAGTTCTTC
-,TRBD1,TRBV27,TRBJ2-1,CASSADRVDEQFF,TGTGCCAGCAGTGCCGACAGGGTCGATGAGCAGTTCTTC
-,TRBD2,TRBV5-6,TRBJ2-5,CASSSLAGGRETQYF,TGTGCCAGCAGTTCGCTAGCGGGAGGGAGAGAGACCCAGTACTTC
-,TRBD2,TRBV11-2,TRBJ2-1,CASSYASGNNEQFF,TGTGCCAGCAGCTATGCTAGCGGGAACAATGAGCAGTTCTTC
-,-,TRBV5-1,TRBJ1-1,CASRRSQGIGNTEAFF,TGCGCCAGCCGACGGAGTCAGGGGATCGGGAACACTGAAGCTTTCTTT
-,-,TRBV3-1/TRBV3-2,TRBJ1-1,CASSQTENTEAFF,TGTGCCAGCAGCCAAACAGAGAACACTGAAGCTTTCTTT
-,-,TRBV7-9,TRBJ1-1,CASSLGLPGAVNTEAFF,TGTGCCAGCAGCTTAGGACTCCCAGGGGCGGTGAACACTGAAGCTTTCTTT
-,-,TRBV19,TRBJ1-5,CASSIPSQPQHF,TGTGCCAGTAGTATTCCGAGTCAGCCCCAGCATTTT
-,TRBD1,TRBV5-4,TRBJ1-1,CASSPANRDRASEAFF,TGTGCCAGCAGCCCGGCAAACCGGGACAGGGCCTCTGAAGCTTTCTTT
-,-,TRBV7-2,TRBJ2-1,CASGGDNEQFF,TGTGCCAGCGGAGGCGACAATGAGCAGTTCTTC
-,TRBD1,TRBV11-1,TRBJ2-4,CASSPRTGGNIQYF,TGTGCCAGCAGCCCTCGGACAGGGGGAAACATTCAGTACTTC
once,TRBD1,TRBV2,TRBJ1-1,CATTGQTDTEAFF,TGTGCTACCACGGGACAGACAGACACTGAAGCTTTCTTT
-,TRBD1,TRBV5-1,TRBJ2-2,CASSLPDRNSGELFF,TGCGCCAGCAGCTTGCCGGACAGGAATTCCGGGGAGCTGTTTTTT
-,-,TRBV6-5,TRBJ2-1,CASSRGNEQFF,TGTGCCAGCAGCCGGGGGAATGAGCAGTTCTTC
few,-,TRBV10-3,TRBJ1-4,CASRGGDDRLNEKLFF,TGTGCCTCAAGAGGGGGGGATGACAGATTGAATGAAAAACTGTTTTTT
-,TRBD2,TRBV19,TRBJ2-1,CASRERGGSSYNEQFF,TGTGCCAGTAGGGAGCGGGGGGGGAGCTCCTACAATGAGCAGTTCTTC
-,-,TRBV12-2,TRBJ2-3,CASRLRRGILDTQYF,TGTGCAAGTCGCTTAAGGCGGGGGATATTAGATACGCAGTATTTT
-,-,TRBV10-3,TRBJ1-1,CAISESGSTEAFF,TGTGCCATCAGTGAGTCCGGTTCGACTGAAGCTTTCTTT
-,TRBD1,TRBV5-1,TRBJ1-6,CASSPIDRDNSPLHF,TGCGCCAGCAGCCCTATCGACAGGGATAATTCACCCCTCCACTTT
-,TRBD1,TRBV7-3,TRBJ2-1,CASSLVGTGYNEQFF,TGTGCCAGCAGCTTAGTGGGGACAGGCTACAATGAGCAGTTCTTC
once,-,TRBV3-1/TRBV3-2,TRBJ1-2,CASSQGAYYGYTF,TGTGCCAGCAGCCAGGGAGCTTACTATGGCTACACCTTC
-,-,TRBV4-1,TRBJ2-1,CASSQDSRSNEQFF,TGCGCCAGCAGCCAAGACTCGAGGAGCAATGAGCAGTTCTTC
-,-,TRBV12-3/TRBV12-4,TRBJ1-1,CASSAGGNTEAFF,TGTGCCAGCAGCGCCGGAGGGAACACTGAAGCTTTCTTT
-,TRBD2,TRBV5-1,TRBJ2-1,CASSLTVAGVGNEQFF,TGCGCCAGCAGCTTGACCGTAGCGGGAGTGGGGAATGAGCAGTTCTTC
-,TRBD1,TRBV5-6,TRBJ1-5,CASSLGQGGNQPQHF,TGTGCCAGCAGCTTGGGACAGGGAGGCAATCAGCCCCAGCATTTT
once,-,TRBV19,TRBJ1-1,CASSIAEEAEAFF,TGTGCCAGTAGTATCGCCGAAGAGGCGGAAGCTTTCTTT
-,-,TRBV5-1,TRBJ2-1,CASSLVEGLPSYNEQFF,TGCGCCAGCAGCTTGGTCGAGGGTCTTCCTTCCTACAATGAGCAGTTCTTC
few,TRBD1,TRBV19,TRBJ1-5,CASSGQGGQPQHF,TGTGCCAGTAGCGGACAGGGGGGACAGCCCCAGCATTTT
-,-,TRBV7-9,TRBJ1-6,CASSLVSVSRDGRKSPLHF,TGTGCCAGCAGCTTAGTGTCGGTTTCCCGGGACGGGAGAAAATCACCCCTCCACTTT
once,-,TRBV2,TRBJ1-4,CASSVRGGREKLFF,TGTGCCAGCAGCGTCCGAGGAGGGAGGGAAAAACTGTTTTTT
-,-,TRBV18,TRBJ1-5,CASSVSRETPQHF,TGTGCCAGCTCAGTAAGTAGGGAGACGCCCCAGCATTTT
-,-,TRBV11-2,TRBJ1-2,CASSFSATTTNYGYTF,TGTGCCAGCAGCTTTTCTGCCACAACCACTAACTATGGCTACACCTTC
-,TRBD1,TRBV11-2,TRBJ2-5,CASSLSSGTGEETQYF,TGTGCCAGCAGCCTCAGCTCCGGGACAGGAGAAGAGACCCAGTACTTC
-,-,TRBV10-3,TRBJ2-3,CAISESIVLRSTDTQYF,TGTGCCATCAGTGAGTCAATCGTTTTGCGGAGCACAGATACGCAGTATTTT
few,-,TRBV5-1,TRBJ1-1,CASRYGHLNTEAFF,TGCGCCAGTAGATATGGGCACCTGAACACTGAAGCTTTCTTT
-,-,TRBV19,TRBJ1-5,CASSIGTYSNQPQHF,TGTGCCAGTAGTATTGGTACATATAGCAATCAGCCCCAGCATTTT
-,-,TRBV2,TRBJ1-1,CASKGEMNTEAFF,TGTGCCAGCAAGGGGGAGATGAACACTGAAGCTTTCTTT
-,-,TRBV10-3,TRBJ2-7,CAISPDRSEQYF,TGTGCCATCAGCCCCGACAGGAGCGAGCAGTACTTC
once,-,TRBV5-1,TRBJ2-7,CASTGDSTSYEQYF,TGCGCCAGCACCGGGGACTCGACCTCCTACGAGCAGTACTTC
-,TRBD1,TRBV14,TRBJ1-1,CASSPRTGNTEAFF,TGTGCCAGCAGCCCTCGGACAGGGAACACTGAAGCTTTCTTT
-,-,TRBV27,TRBJ1-2,CASSYRIQGYGYTF,TGTGCCAGCAGTTATCGGATTCAGGGCTATGGCTACACCTTC
-,-,TRBV2,TRBJ1-6,CAGSRGWGDSPLHF,TGTGCCGGGTCCCGGGGGTGGGGGGATTCACCCCTCCACTTT
-,TRBD1,TRBV9,TRBJ1-6,CASSARDRESPLHF,TGTGCCAGCAGCGCTCGGGACAGGGAGTCACCCCTCCACTTT
-,-,TRBV6-2/TRBV6-3,TRBJ2-7,CASSYSGGVGYEQYF,TGTGCCAGCAGTTACTCGGGGGGAGTGGGCTACGAGCAGTACTTC
-,-,TRBV19,TRBJ1-6,CASILSLHF,TGTGCCAGTATTTTATCCCTCCACTTT
-,-,TRBV5-1,TRBJ1-3,CASRLAGAGNTIYF,TGCGCCAGCAGACTGGCAGGGGCTGGAAACACCATATATTTT
-,TRBD1,TRBV6-4,TRBJ2-5,CASRRDAGGETQYF,TGTGCCAGCCGTCGGGACGCAGGGGGAGAGACCCAGTACTTC
-,TRBD2,TRBV3-1/TRBV3-2,TRBJ2-7,CASSQGPGLAGYNEQYF,TGTGCCAGCAGCCAAGGACCGGGACTAGCGGGGTACAACGAGCAGTACTTC
-,TRBD1,TRBV19,TRBJ1-3,CASRDRVGNTIYF,TGTGCCAGCCGGGACAGGGTCGGAAACACCATATATTTT
few,-,TRBV3-1/TRBV3-2,TRBJ1-2,CASSHLGDANYGYTF,TGTGCCAGCAGCCATCTAGGGGATGCTAACTATGGCTACACCTTC
once,-,TRBV9,TRBJ2-3,CASSVGGGDTQYF,TGTGCCAGCAGCGTAGGCGGTGGAGATACGCAGTATTTT
-,TRBD2,TRBV5-1,TRBJ2-5,CASSPLAGGLSETQYF,TGCGCCAGCAGCCCTCTAGCGGGAGGGCTTTCGGAGACCCAGTACTTC